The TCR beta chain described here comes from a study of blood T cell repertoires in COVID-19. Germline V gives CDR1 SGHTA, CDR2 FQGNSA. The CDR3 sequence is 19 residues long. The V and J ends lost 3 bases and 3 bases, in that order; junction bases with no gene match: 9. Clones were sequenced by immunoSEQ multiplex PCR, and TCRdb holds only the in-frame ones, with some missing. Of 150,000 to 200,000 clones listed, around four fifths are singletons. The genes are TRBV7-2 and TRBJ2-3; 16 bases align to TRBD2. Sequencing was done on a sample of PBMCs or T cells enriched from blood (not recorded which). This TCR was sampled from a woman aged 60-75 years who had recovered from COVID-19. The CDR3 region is CASSLGLAGGRGFTDTQYF. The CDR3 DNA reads TGTGCCAGCAGCTTGGGACTAGCGGGGGGGAGAGGCTTTACAGATACGCAGTATTTT.